The entry below gives a single T cell receptor beta chain sequence along with its context. Its antigen is as yet unknown. The record originates from a study of regulatory T cells in long-lasting Graves disease. Study-wide context: Over 5 years on antithyroid drugs plus positive TSH receptor antibodies marked Graves' disease as persistent. Study outcomes and limitations: Favoring TRBV28, TRBJ1-2 and TRBJ2-5 was a feature seen in persistent disease.

The CDR3 extends over 14 amino acids. V gave up 3 bases and J gave up 4 bases; unmatched junction bases: 0. Sample time point: persistent/refractory GD, antithyroid drugs over 5 years with positive TRAb. The TCR library was made from RNA that had been extracted from PBMCs in TRIzol. One endocrinology department in Xi'an, China, was where patients came from. Sequencing libraries for TCR beta were prepared with iRepertoire HTBI primers and Arm-PCR of CDR3 regions. One entry per CDR3 protein, called by TCRdb with MiXCR from the multiplex PCR reads. Here the sample spans about 310,000 distinct CDR3 sequences, 22% being singletons.

The specimen was peripheral blood mononuclear cells (PBMCs), collected when the disease was refractory, from a patient treated with antithyroid drugs. This TCR was recovered from a female donor with Graves disease. V usage is TRBV12-3 or TRBV12-4 and J usage is TRBJ2-3; TRBD2 matches 11 bases. Written as DNA, the CDR3 is TGTGCCAGCAGTTTTAGCGGGAGGGCAGATACGCAGTATTTT. As protein: CASSFSGRADTQYF.